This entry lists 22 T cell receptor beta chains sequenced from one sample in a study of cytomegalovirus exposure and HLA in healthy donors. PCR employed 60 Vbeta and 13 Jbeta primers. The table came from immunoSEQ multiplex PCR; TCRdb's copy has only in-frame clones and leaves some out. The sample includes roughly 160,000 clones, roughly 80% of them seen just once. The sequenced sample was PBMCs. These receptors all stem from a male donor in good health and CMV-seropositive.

The CDR3 region is CASSPTGDEQYF. CDR3 sequence (DNA): TGCGCCAGCAGCCCGACAGGGGACGAGCAGTACTTC. The V call is TRBV4-1, the J call TRBJ2-7; 8 nucleotides agree with TRBD1. After removal of 4 bases from V and 5 bases from J, the junction contained 1 base not matched to a gene. Germline assignment: CDR1 MGHRA and CDR2 YSYEKL. The CDR3 extends over 12 amino acids.

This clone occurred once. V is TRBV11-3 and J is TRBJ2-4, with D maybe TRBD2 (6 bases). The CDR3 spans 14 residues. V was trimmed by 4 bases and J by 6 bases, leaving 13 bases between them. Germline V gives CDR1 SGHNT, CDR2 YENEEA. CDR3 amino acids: CASSSGEAGNIQYF. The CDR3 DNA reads TGTGCCAGCAGCTCCGGGGAGGCGGGAAACATTCAGTACTTC.

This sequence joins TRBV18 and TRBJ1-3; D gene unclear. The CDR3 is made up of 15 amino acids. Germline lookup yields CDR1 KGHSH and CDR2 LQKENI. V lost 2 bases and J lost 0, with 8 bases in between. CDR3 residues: CASSPTRSSGNTIYF. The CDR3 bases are TGTGCCAGCTCACCAACACGGAGCTCTGGAAACACCATATATTTT.

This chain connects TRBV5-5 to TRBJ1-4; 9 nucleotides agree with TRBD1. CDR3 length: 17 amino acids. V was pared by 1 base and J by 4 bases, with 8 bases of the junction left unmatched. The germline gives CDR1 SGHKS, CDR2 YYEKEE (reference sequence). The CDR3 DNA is TGTGCCAGCAGCTTGTTACAGGGGGCCGGGGGTAATGAAAAACTGTTTTTT. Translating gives CASSLLQGAGGNEKLFF.

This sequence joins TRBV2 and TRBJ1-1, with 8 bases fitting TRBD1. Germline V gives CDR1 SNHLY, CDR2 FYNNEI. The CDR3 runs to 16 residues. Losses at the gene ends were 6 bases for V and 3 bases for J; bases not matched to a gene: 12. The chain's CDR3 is CASSGTMTTGDTEAFF. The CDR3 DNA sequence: TGTGCCAGCAGCGGTACTATGACGACAGGGGACACTGAAGCTTTCTTT.

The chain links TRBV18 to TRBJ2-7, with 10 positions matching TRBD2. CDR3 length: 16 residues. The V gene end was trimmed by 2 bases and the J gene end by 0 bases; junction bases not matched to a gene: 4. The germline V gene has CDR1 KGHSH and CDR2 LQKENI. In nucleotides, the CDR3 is TGTGCCAGCTCACCAGCTAGCGGGGGCAGCTCCTACGAGCAGTACTTC. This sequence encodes CASSPASGGSSYEQYF.

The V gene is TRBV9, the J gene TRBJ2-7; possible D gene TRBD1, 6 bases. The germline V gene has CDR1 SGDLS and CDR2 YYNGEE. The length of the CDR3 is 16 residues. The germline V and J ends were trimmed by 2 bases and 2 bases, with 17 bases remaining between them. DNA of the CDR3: TGTGCCAGCAGCGTTTCCGGGACATCGGAAGCCTACGAGCAGTACTTC. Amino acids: CASSVSGTSEAYEQYF.

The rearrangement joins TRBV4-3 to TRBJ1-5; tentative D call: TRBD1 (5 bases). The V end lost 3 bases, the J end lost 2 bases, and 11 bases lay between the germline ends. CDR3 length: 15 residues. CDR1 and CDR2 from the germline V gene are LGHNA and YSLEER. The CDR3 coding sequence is TGCGCCAGCAGCCAGGAAGACAGTGGCAATCAGCCCCAGCATTTT. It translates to CASSQEDSGNQPQHF.

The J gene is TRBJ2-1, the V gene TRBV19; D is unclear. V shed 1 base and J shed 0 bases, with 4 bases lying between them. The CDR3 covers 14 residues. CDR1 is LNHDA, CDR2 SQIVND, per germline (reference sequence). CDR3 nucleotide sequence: TGTGCCAGTAGTATAGTTAGCTCCTACAATGAGCAGTTCTTC. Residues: CASSIVSSYNEQFF.

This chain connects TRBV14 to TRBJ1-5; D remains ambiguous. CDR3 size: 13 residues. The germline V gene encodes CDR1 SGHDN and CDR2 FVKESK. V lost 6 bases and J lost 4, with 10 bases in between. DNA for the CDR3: TGTGCCAGCAGTCCGGGAGGGAATCAGCCCCAGCATTTT. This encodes CASSPGGNQPQHF.

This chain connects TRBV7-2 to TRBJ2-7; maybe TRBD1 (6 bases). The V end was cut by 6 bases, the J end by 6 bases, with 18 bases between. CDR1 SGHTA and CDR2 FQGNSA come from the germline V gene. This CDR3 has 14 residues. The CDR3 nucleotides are TGTGCCAGCAGGCCACCCTCAGGGGTTAGCGAGCAGTACTTC. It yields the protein CASRPPSGVSEQYF.

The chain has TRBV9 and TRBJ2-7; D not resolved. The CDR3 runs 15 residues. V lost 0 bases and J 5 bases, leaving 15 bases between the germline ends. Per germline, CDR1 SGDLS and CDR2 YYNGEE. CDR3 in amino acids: CASSVAAEGVHEQYF. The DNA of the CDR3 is TGTGCCAGCAGCGTAGCGGCAGAAGGAGTCCACGAGCAGTACTTC.

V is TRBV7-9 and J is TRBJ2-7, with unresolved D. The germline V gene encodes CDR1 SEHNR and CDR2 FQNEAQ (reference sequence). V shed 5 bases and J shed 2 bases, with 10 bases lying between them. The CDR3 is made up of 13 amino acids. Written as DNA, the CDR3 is TGTGCCAGCAGCCCCCGGGTCCCCTACGAGCAGTACTTC. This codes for CASSPRVPYEQYF.

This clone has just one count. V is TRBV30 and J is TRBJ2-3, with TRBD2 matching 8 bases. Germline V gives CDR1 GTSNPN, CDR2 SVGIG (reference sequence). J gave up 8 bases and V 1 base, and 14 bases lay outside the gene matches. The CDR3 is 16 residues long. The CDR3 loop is CAWSALLAGTTSTQYF. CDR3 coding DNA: TGTGCCTGGAGTGCTTTATTAGCGGGGACCACAAGTACGCAGTATTTT. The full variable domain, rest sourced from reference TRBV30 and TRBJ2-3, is SQTIHQWPATLVQPVGSPLSLECTVEGTSNPNLYWYRQAAGRGLQLLFYSVGIGQISSEVPQNLSASRPQDRQFILSSKKLLLSDSGFYLCAWSALLAGTTSTQYFGPGTRLTVL.

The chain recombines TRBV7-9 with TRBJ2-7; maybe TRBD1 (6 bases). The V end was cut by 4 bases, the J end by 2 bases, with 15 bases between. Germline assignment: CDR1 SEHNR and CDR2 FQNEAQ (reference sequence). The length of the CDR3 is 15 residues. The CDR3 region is CASSSRDIRAYEQYF. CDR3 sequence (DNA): TGTGCCAGCAGCTCCCGGGACATCCGGGCCTACGAGCAGTACTTC.

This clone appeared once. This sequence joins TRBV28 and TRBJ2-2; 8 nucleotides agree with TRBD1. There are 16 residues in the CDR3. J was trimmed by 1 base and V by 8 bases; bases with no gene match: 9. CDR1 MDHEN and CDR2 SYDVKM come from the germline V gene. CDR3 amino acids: CASRGAGGGNTGELFF. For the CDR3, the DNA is TGTGCCAGCCGTGGGGCAGGGGGCGGGAACACCGGGGAGCTGTTTTTT.

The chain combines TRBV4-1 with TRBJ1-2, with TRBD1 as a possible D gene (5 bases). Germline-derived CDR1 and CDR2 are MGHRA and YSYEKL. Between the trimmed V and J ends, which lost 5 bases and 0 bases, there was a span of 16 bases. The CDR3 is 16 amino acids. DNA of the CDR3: TGCGCCAGCAGCGGCGGGGCGGCCTTAGCTAACTATGGCTACACCTTC. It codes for CASSGGAALANYGYTF.

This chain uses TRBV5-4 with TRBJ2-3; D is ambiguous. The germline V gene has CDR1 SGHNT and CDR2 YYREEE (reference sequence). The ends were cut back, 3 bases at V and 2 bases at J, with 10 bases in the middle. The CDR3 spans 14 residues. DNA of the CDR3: TGTGCCAGCAGCTCCCGGGTGCCCACAGATACGCAGTATTTT. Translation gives CASSSRVPTDTQYF.

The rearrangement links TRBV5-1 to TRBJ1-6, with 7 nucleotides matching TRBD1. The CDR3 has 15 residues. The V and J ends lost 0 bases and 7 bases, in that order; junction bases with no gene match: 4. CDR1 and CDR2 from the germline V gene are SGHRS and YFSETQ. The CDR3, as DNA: TGCGCCAGCAGCTTGGCCCGGACAGGAAATTCACCCCTCCACTTT. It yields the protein CASSLARTGNSPLHF.

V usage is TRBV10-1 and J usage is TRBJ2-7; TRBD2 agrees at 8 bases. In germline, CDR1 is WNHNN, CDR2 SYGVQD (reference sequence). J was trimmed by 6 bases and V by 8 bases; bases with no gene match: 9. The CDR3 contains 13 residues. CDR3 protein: CASPPAGDGEQYF. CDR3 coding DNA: TGCGCCAGCCCGCCAGCGGGAGACGGCGAGCAGTACTTC.

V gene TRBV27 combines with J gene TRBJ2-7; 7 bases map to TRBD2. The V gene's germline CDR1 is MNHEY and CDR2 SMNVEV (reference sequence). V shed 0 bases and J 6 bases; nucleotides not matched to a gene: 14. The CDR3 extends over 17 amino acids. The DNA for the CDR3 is TGTGCCAGCAGTTTATCGCTCCCTTTGGCGGGAGTTCCCGAGCAGTACTTC. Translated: CASSLSLPLAGVPEQYF.

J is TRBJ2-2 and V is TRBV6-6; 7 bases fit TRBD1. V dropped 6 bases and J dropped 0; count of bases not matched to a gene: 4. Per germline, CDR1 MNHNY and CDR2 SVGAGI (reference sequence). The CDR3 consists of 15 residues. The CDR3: CASSWTGSNTGELFF. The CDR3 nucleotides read TGTGCCAGCAGCTGGACAGGATCGAACACCGGGGAGCTGTTTTTT.